Sequencing of this T cell receptor beta chain was carried out in a study of cytomegalovirus exposure and HLA in healthy donors. Vbeta (60) and Jbeta (13) primers were used in the PCR. Clones were sequenced by immunoSEQ multiplex PCR, and TCRdb holds only the in-frame ones, with some missing. The sample holds tens of thousands of clones, more than 70% seen once. The CDR3 totals 15 residues. Looked up from germline, CDR1 is MGHRA and CDR2 is YSYEKL. Trimming removed 4 bases from V and 3 bases from J; junction bases left unmatched: 8. The V gene is TRBV4-1, the J gene TRBJ2-7; 8 bases map to TRBD1. The receptor was derived from a man in his fifties in good health and CMV-seropositive. Sequencing input: PBMCs. This CDR3 reads CASSLVEGQDYEQYF. The DNA for the CDR3 is TGCGCCAGCAGCCTAGTCGAGGGACAGGACTACGAGCAGTACTTC.